What follows describes a single TCR beta chain. The data derive from a study of blood T cell repertoires in COVID-19. Background on the study: Acute-phase and convalescent COVID-19 samples originated in the United States, Italy and Spain.

One Seattle source followed patients from active infection through their disease course. In the original workflow: Estimation of nucleated cell counts relied on the amplification of reference gene primers. Sequencing was performed with immunoSEQ multiplex PCR; in TCRdb, only in-frame clones are kept and a portion is missing. The D gene and trimming were derived from the DNA, and the V and J assignments and clone size from that table. The table records roughly 260,000 clones, 80% to 95% of them present only once. The sample was peripheral blood. This clonotype was obtained from a person aged 18 to 30 with COVID-19, enrolled during active disease.

Written as DNA, the CDR3 is TGTGCCAGCATATGGCGGGGGGGCTACAATGAGCAGTTCTTC. It is translated as CASIWRGGYNEQFF. This rearrangement joins TRBV2 to TRBJ2-1, with 9 bases lining up with TRBD2. This CDR3 comprises 14 residues. From germline, CDR1 is SNHLY and CDR2 FYNNEI. The junction had 4 bases not matched to a gene; V was cut back by 7 bases and J by 3 bases. The full variable domain, with the rest looked up from reference TRBV2 and TRBJ2-1, is EPEVTQTPSHQVTQMGQEVILRCVPISNHLYFYWYRQILGQKVEFLVSFYNNEISEKSEIFDDQFSVERPDGSNFTLKIRSTKLEDSAMYFCASIWRGGYNEQFFGPGTRLTVL.